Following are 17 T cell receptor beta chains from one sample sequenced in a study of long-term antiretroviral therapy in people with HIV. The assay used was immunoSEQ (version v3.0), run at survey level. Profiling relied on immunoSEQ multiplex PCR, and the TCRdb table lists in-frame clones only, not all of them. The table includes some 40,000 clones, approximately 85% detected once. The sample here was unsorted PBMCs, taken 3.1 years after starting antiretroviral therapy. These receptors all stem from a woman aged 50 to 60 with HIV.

The CDR3 region has the DNA TGTGCCATCCGACAGGGAGATTTTAATTCACCCCTCCACTTT. It encodes CAIRQGDFNSPLHF. The chain employs TRBV6-1 and TRBJ1-6, with 7 bases matching TRBD1. With 10 bases clipped from V and 6 bases from J, the junction kept 9 bases outside the gene matches. The CDR3 is made up of 14 amino acids. CDR1 MNHNS and CDR2 SASEGT come from the germline V gene.

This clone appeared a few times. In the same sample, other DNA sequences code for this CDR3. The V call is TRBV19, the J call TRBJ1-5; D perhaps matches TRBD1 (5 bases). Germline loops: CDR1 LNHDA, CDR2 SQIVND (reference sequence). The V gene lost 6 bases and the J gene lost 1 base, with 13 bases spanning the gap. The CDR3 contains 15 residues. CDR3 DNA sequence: TGTGCCAGTAGACTTGCGGGGGGGAGCAATCAGCCCCAGCATTTT. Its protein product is CASRLAGGSNQPQHF.

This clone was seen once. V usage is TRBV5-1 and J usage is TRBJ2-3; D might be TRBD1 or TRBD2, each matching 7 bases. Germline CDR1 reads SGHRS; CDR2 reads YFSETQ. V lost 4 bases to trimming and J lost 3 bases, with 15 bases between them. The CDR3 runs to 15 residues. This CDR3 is CASSQGGGKTDTQYF. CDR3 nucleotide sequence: TGCGCCAGCAGCCAGGGGGGGGGTAAGACAGATACGCAGTATTTT.

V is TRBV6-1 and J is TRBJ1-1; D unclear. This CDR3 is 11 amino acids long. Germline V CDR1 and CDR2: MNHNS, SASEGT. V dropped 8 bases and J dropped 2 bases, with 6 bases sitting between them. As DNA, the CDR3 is TGTGCCAGCCAGATAAACACTGAAGCTTTCTTT. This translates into CASQINTEAFF.

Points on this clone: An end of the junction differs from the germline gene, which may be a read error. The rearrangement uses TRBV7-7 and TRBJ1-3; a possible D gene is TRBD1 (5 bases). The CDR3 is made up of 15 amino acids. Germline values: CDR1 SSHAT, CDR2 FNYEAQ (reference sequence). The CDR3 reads CASSLAQGAGNTIYF. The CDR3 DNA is TGTGCTAGCAGCTTAGCCCAGGGAGCTGGAAACACCATATATTTT.

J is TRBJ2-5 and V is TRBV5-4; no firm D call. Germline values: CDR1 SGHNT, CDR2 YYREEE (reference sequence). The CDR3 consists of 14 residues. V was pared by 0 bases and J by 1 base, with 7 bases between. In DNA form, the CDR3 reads TGTGCCAGCAGCTTGGGTGGTAGCCAAGAGACCCAGTACTTC. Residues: CASSLGGSQETQYF.

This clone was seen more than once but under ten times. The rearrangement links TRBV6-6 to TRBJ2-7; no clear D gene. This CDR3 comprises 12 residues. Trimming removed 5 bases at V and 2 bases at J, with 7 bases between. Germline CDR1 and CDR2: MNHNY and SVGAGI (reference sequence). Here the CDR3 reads CASSTKTYEQYF. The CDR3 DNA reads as TGTGCCAGCAGTACGAAGACCTACGAGCAGTACTTC.

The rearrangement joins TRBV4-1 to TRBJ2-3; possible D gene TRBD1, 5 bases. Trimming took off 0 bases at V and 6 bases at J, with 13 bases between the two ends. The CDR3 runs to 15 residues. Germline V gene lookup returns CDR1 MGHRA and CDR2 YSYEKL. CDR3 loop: CASSQDWGGKDTQYF. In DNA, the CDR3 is TGCGCCAGCAGCCAAGATTGGGGCGGAAAGGATACGCAGTATTTT.

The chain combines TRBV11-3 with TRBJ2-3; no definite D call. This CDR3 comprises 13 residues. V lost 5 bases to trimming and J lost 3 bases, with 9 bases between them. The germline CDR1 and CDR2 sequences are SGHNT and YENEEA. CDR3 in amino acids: CASSPLTTDTQYF. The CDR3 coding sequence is TGTGCCAGCAGCCCTCTTACGACAGATACGCAGTATTTT.

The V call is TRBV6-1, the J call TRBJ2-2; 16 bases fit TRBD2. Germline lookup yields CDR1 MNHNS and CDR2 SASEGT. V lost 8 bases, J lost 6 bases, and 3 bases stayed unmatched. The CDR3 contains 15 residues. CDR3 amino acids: CASEGLAGGSGELFF. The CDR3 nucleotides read TGTGCCAGCGAGGGACTAGCGGGGGGGTCCGGGGAGCTGTTTTTT.

CDR3 loop: CASSSDRGGYTF. The CDR3 nucleotides are TGCGCCAGCAGTTCCGACAGGGGAGGCTACACCTTC. The rearrangement joins TRBV5-1 to TRBJ1-2; 8 bases align to TRBD1. This CDR3 is 12 amino acids long. V gave up 5 bases and J gave up 8 bases; unmatched junction bases: 5. Germline lookup yields CDR1 SGHRS and CDR2 YFSETQ. Drawing the rest from reference TRBV5-1 and TRBJ1-2, the complete variable domain is KAGVTQTPRYLIKTRGQQVTLSCSPISGHRSVSWYQQTPGQGLQFLFEYFSETQRNKGNFPGRFSGRQFSNSRSEMNVSTLELGDSALYLCASSSDRGGYTFGSGTRLTVV.

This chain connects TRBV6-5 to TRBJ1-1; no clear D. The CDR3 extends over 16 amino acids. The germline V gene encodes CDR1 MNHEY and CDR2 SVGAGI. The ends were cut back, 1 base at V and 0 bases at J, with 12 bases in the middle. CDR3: CASSYYVAAVNTEAFF. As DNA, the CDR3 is TGTGCCAGCAGTTACTACGTGGCAGCAGTGAACACTGAAGCTTTCTTT.

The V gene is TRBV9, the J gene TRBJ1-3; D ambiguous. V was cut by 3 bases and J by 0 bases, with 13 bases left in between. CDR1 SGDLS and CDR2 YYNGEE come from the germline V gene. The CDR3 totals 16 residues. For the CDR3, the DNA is TGTGCCAGCAGCGATGACCCCTCGAACTCTGGAAACACCATATATTTT. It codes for CASSDDPSNSGNTIYF.

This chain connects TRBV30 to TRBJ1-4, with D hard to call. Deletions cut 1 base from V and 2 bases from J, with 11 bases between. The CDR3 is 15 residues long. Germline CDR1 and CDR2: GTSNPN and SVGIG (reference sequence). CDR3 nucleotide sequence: TGTGCCTGGAGTGCGGAGGCAGGTACTAATGAAAAACTGTTTTTT. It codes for CAWSAEAGTNEKLFF.

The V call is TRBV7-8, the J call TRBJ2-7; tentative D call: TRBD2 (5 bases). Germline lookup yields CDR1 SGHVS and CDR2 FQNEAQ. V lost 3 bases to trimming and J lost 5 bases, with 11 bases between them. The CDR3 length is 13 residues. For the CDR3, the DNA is TGTGCCAGCAGCTTCGGGGAGAACAACGAGCAGTACTTC. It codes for CASSFGENNEQYF.

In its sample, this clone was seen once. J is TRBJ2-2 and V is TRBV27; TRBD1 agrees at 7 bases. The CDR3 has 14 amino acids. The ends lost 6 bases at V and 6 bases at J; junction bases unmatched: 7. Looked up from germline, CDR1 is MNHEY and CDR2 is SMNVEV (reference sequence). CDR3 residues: CASRPTGTAGELFF. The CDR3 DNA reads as TGTGCCAGCAGACCGACAGGGACGGCCGGGGAGCTGTTTTTT.

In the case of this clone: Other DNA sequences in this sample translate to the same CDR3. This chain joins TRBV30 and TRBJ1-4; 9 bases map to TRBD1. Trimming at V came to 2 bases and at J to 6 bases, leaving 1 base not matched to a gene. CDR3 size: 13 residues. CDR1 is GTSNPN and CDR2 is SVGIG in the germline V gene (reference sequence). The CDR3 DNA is TGTGCCTGGAGTCGGGACAGGGATGAAAAACTGTTTTTT. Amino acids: CAWSRDRDEKLFF.